The table lists the clone carrying this TCR beta chain with a few counts. CDR1 and CDR2 from the germline V gene are MDHEN and SYDVKM. The CDR3 length is 15 residues. The germline V and J ends were trimmed by 7 bases and 4 bases, with 14 bases remaining between them. This sample is part of a study of siplizumab effects on memory and regulatory T cells. Using immunoSEQ multiplex PCR, the repertoire was profiled, and TCRdb retains in-frame clones only, with some absent. The sample holds some 62,000 clones, roughly 85% seen once. The chain employs TRBV28 and TRBJ2-6; perhaps TRBD1 as D (6 bases). The sequenced sample was memory CD4+ T cells sorted from blood. The sequence derives from a human donor in good health. The CDR3 DNA sequence: TGTGCCAGCATCTCGAGAGGGACAGGGGCCAACGTCCTGACTTTC. Translation: CASISRGTGANVLTF.